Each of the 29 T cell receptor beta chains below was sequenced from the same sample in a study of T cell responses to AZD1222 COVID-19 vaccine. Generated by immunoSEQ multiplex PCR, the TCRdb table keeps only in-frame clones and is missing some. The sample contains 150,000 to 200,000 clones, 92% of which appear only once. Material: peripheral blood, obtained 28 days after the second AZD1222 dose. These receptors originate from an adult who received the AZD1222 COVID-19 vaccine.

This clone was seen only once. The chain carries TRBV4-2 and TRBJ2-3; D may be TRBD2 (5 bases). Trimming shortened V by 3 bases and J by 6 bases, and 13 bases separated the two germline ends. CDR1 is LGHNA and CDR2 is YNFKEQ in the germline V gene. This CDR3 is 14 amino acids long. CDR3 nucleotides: TGTGCCAGCAGCCAGAAAGAGGAGGCGGATACGCAGTATTTT. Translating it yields CASSQKEEADTQYF.

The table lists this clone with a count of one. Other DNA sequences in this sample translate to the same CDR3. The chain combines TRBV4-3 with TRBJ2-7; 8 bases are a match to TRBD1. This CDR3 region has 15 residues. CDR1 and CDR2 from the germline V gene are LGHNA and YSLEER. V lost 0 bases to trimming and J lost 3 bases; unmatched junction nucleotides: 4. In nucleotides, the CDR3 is TGCGCCAGCAGCCAAGATCGCGGACAGGGCTACGAGCAGTACTTC. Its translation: CASSQDRGQGYEQYF.

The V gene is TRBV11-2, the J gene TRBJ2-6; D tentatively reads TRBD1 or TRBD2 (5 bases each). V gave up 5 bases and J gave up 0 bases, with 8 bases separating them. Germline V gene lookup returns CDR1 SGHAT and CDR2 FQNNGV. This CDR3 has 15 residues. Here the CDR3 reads CASSRGDSGANVLTF. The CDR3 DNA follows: TGTGCCAGCAGCCGAGGGGACTCTGGGGCCAACGTCCTGACTTTC.

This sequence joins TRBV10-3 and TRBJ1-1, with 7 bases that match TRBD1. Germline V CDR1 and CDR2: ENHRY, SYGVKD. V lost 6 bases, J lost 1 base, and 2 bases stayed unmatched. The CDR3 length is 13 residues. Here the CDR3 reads CAIRGQPNTEAFF. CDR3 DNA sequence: TGTGCCATCAGGGGACAGCCGAACACTGAAGCTTTCTTT.

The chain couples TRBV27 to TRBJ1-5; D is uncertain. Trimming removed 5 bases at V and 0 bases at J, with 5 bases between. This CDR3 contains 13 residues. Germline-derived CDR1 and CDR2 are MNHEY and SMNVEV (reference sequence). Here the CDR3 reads CASSTDSNQPQHF. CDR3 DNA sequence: TGTGCCAGCAGTACGGATAGCAATCAGCCCCAGCATTTT.

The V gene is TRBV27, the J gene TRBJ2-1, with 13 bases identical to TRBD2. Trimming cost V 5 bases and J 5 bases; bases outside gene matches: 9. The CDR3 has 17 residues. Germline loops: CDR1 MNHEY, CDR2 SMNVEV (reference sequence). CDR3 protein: CASSALAGGLGDNEQFF. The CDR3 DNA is TGTGCCAGCAGTGCACTAGCGGGAGGGTTGGGCGACAATGAGCAGTTCTTC.

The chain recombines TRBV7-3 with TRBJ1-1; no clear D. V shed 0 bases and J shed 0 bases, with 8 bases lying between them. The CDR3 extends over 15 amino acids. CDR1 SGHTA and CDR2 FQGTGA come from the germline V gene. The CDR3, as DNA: TGTGCCAGCAGCTTAACGGGAAGAATGAACACTGAAGCTTTCTTT. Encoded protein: CASSLTGRMNTEAFF.

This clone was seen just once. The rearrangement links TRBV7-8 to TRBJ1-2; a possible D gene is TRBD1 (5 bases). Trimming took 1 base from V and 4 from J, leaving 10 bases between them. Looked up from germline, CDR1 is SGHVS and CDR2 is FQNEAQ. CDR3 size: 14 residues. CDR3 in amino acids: CASSLVGGSYGYTF. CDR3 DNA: TGTGCCAGCAGCTTAGTTGGGGGGTCCTATGGCTACACCTTC.

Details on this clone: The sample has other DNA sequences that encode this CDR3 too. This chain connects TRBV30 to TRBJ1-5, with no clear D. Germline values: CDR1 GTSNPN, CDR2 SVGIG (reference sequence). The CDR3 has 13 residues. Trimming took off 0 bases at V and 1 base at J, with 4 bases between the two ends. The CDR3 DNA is TGTGCCTGGAGTGTTGGCAGCAATCAGCCCCAGCATTTT. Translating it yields CAWSVGSNQPQHF.

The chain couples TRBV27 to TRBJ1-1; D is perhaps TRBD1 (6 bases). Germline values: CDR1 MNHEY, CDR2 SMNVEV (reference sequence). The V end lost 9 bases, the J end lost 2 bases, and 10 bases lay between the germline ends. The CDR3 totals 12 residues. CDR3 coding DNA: TGTGCCAGTCAGACAGGCAACACTGAAGCTTTCTTT. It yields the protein CASQTGNTEAFF.

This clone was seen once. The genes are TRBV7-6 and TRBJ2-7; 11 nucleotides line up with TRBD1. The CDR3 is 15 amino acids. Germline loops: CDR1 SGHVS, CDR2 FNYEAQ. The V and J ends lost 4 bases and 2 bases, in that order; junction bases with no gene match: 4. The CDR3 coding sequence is TGTGCCAGCAGCTATGGGGGACAGGGGGCCTACGAGCAGTACTTC. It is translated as CASSYGGQGAYEQYF.

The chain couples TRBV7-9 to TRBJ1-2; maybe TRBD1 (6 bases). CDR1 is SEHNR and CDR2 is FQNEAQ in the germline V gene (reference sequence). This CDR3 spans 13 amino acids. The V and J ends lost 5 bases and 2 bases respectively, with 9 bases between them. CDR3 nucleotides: TGTGCCAGCAGCCGAGGACAGAACTATGGCTACACCTTC. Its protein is CASSRGQNYGYTF.

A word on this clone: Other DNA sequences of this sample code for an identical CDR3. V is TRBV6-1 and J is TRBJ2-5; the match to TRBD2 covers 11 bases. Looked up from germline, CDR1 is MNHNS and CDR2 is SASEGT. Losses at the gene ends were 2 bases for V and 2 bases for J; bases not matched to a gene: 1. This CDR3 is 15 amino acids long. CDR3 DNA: TGTGCCAGCAGTGAATTAGCGGGGGGGCAAGAGACCCAGTACTTC. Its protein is CASSELAGGQETQYF.

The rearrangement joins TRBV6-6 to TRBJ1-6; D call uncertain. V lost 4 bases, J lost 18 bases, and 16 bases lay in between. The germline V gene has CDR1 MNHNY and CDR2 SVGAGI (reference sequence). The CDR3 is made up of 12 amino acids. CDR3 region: CASSSTPGKGHF. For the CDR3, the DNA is TGTGCCAGCAGTTCGACGCCCGGGAAAGGCCACTTT.

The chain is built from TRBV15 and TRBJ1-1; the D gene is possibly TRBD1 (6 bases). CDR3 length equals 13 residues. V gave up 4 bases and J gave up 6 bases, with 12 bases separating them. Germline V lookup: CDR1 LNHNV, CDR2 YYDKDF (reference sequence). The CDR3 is CATSKDSLPEAFF. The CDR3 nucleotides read TGTGCCACCAGCAAGGACAGTCTCCCTGAAGCTTTCTTT.

In DNA form, the CDR3 reads TGCAGCGTTTCTGAAAATGATCAGCCCCAGCATTTT. It yields the protein CSVSENDQPQHF. This chain joins TRBV29-1 and TRBJ1-5; no reliable D call. The length of the CDR3 is 12 residues. The germline V and J ends were trimmed by 5 bases and 5 bases, with 10 bases remaining between them. Germline lookup yields CDR1 SQVTM and CDR2 ANQGSEA.

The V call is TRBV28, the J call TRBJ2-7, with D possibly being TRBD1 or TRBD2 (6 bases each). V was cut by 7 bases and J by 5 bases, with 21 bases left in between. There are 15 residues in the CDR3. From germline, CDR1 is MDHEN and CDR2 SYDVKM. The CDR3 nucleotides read TGTGCCAGCACCCCTTGGAGGGGGAGGAGCAACGAGCAGTACTTC. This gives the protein CASTPWRGRSNEQYF.

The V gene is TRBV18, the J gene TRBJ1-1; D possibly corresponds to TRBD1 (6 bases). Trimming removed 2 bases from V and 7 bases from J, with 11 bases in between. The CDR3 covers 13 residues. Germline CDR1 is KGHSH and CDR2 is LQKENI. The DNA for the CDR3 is TGTGCCAGCTCACCAGCTGAGGGGGGTGAAGCTTTCTTT. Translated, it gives CASSPAEGGEAFF.

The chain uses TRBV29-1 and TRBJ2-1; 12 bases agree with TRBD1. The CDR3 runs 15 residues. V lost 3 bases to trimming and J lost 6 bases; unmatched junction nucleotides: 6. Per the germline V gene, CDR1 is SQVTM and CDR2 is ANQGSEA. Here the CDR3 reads CSVEGQGAHGNEQFF. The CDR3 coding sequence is TGCAGCGTTGAGGGACAGGGGGCGCACGGCAATGAGCAGTTCTTC.

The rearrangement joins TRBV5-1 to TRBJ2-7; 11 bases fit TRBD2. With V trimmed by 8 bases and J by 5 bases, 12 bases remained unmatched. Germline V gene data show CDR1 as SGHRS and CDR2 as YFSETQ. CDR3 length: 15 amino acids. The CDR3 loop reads CASHLLAGDGNEQYF. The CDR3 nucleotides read TGCGCCAGTCACTTACTAGCGGGAGACGGAAACGAGCAGTACTTC.

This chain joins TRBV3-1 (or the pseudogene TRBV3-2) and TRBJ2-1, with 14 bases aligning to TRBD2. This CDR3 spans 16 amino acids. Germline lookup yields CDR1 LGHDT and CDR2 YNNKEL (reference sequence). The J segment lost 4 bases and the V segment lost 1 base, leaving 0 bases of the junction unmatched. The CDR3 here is CASSQGLAGGYNEQFF. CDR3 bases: TGTGCCAGCAGCCAAGGACTAGCGGGAGGGTACAATGAGCAGTTCTTC.

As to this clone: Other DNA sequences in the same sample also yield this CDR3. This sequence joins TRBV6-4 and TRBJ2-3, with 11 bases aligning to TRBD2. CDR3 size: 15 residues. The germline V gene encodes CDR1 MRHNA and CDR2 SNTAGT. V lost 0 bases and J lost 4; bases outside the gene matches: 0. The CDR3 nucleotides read TGTGCCAGCAGTGACTCTAGCGGGGGGGCAGATACGCAGTATTTT. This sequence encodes CASSDSSGGADTQYF.

The CDR3 coding sequence is TGTGCCGGGGGAAGCAATCAGCCCCAGCATTTT. Translating gives CAGGSNQPQHF. The rearrangement joins TRBV28 to TRBJ1-5; possible D gene TRBD1, 5 bases. Germline V gene sequence: CDR1 MDHEN, CDR2 SYDVKM. The V gene lost 11 bases and the J gene lost 1 base, with 6 bases spanning the gap. The CDR3 runs to 11 residues.

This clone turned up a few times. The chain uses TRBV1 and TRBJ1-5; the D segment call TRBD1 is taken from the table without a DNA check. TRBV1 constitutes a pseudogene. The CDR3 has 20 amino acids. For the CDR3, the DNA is TGCACCAGCAGCCAAGAGAAAAGAGTGACAGGGAGGTTTAGTAATCAGCCCCAGCATTTT. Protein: CTSSQEKRVTGRFSNQPQHF.

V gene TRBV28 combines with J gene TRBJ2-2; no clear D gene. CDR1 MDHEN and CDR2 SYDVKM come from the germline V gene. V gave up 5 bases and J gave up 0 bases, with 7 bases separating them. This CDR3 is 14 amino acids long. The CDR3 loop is CASSGHTNTGELFF. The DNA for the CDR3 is TGTGCCAGCAGTGGGCACACGAACACCGGGGAGCTGTTTTTT. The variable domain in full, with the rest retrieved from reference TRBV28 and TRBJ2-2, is DVKVTQSSRYLVKRTGEKVFLECVQDMDHENMFWYRQDPGLGLRLIYFSYDVKMKEKGDIPEGYSVSREKKERFSLILESASTNQTSMYLCASSGHTNTGELFFGEGSRLTVL.

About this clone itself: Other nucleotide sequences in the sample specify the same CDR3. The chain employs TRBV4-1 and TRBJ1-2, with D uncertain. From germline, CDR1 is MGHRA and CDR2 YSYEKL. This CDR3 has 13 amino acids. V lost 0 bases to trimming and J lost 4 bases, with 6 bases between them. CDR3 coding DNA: TGCGCCAGCAGCCAAGATCGCGGCTATGGCTACACCTTC. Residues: CASSQDRGYGYTF.

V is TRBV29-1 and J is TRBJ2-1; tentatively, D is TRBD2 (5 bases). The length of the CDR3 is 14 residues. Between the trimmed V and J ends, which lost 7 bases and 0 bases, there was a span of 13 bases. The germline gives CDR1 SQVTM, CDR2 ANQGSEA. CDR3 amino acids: CSAERGISYNEQFF. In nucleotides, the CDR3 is TGCAGCGCCGAGAGAGGGATCTCCTACAATGAGCAGTTCTTC.

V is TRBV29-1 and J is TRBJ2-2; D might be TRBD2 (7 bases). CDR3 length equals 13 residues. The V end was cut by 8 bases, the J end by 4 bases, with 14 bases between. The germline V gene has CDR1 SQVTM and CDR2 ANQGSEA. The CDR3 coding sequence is TGCAGCTCGTCGGGGGGCGGCACCGGGGAGCTGTTTTTT. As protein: CSSSGGGTGELFF.

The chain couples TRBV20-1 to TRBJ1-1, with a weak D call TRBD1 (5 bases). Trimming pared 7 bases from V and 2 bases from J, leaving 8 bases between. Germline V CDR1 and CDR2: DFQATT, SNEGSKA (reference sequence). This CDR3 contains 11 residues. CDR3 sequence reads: CSGTLNTEAFF. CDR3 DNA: TGCAGTGGGACACTTAACACTGAAGCTTTCTTT.